This T cell receptor (beta chain) was identified during a study of blood T cell repertoires in COVID-19. Study-level background: Samples taken during acute and convalescent COVID-19 were collected in the United States, Italy and Spain. PBMCs, B-cell-depleted T cells, or T cells provided the cDNA or gDNA that made up the material.

In the study's own analysis: Scientists estimated how many nucleated cells there were by amplifying reference gene primers. Profiled with immunoSEQ multiplex PCR; TCRdb holds only in-frame clones, not every one. V, J and clone size were drawn from that table, and D and trimming were deduced from the DNA. The sample yields about 94,000 clones, around 90% seen once. The origin of this receptor is a woman older than 75 with acute or convalescent COVID-19. The material sequenced was peripheral blood.

The CDR3 spells CASSGTSGGNEQFF. The CDR3 DNA follows: TGTGCCAGCAGCGGGACTAGCGGGGGCAATGAGCAGTTCTTC. The rearrangement joins TRBV7-2 to TRBJ2-1, with 14 bases fitting TRBD2. Germline-derived CDR1 and CDR2 are SGHTA and FQGNSA. This CDR3 contains 14 residues. V dropped 5 bases and J dropped 6; count of bases not matched to a gene: 0.